What follows is one T cell receptor beta chain and its context. V dropped 0 bases and J dropped 2 bases, with 7 bases sitting between them. This CDR3 is 14 amino acids long. CDR1 and CDR2 (germline): LNHNV, YYDKDF (reference sequence). The data stem from a study of blood T cell repertoires in COVID-19. About the research overall: Samples representing acute and convalescent COVID-19 were sourced from the United States, Italy and Spain. PBMCs, B-cell-depleted T cells, or T cells provided the cDNA or gDNA that made up the material.

Authors' processing steps: Estimates of nucleated cell counts were drawn from the amplification of reference gene primers. Generated by immunoSEQ multiplex PCR, the TCRdb table keeps only in-frame clones and is missing some. V and J calls and clone size are as listed in that table; D and trimming were resolved from the DNA. Here the sample spans some 100,000 clones, about nine tenths being singletons. The specimen was peripheral blood. This chain connects TRBV15 to TRBJ1-1; D is unclear. The clonotype was recovered from a man between 50 and 59 years old with acute or convalescent COVID-19. CDR3 protein: CATSRDVINTEAFF. The CDR3 DNA reads as TGTGCCACCAGCAGAGATGTAATTAACACTGAAGCTTTCTTT.